The 23 T cell receptor beta chains below all came from one sample that was sequenced in a study of OX40 agonist ivuxolimab in advanced cancers. The data were produced by immunoSEQ multiplex PCR, yet TCRdb's version contains in-frame clones alone and is incomplete. This table holds 60,000 to 75,000 clones, approximately 90% found once. The sample here was CD4+ or CD8+ T cells sorted from blood, taken in a trial of the OX40 agonist ivuxolimab. Source of these receptors: an adult with an advanced solid tumor such as melanoma, head and neck, liver or kidney cancer.

This chain joins TRBV5-8 and TRBJ2-6; tentative D call: TRBD1 (6 bases). Germline V gives CDR1 SGHTS, CDR2 YDEGEE. Trimming removed 3 bases from V and 0 bases from J, with 13 bases in between. The CDR3 contains 17 residues. The CDR3 here is CASSYGQLLSGANVLTF. In DNA, the CDR3 is TGTGCCAGCAGCTATGGACAGCTCCTCTCTGGGGCCAACGTCCTGACTTTC.

On this clone: This specimen includes other DNA sequences encoding the same CDR3. The chain links TRBV28 to TRBJ2-3; D gene unclear. Trimming pared 3 bases from V and 3 bases from J, leaving 10 bases between. CDR1 MDHEN and CDR2 SYDVKM come from the germline V gene. The CDR3 extends over 14 amino acids. CDR3 in amino acids: CASSLGESTDTQYF. CDR3 DNA: TGTGCCAGCAGTTTGGGTGAGAGTACAGATACGCAGTATTTT.

The chain couples TRBV5-8 to TRBJ2-7; unclear D gene. Trimming removed 4 bases from V and 3 bases from J, with 8 bases in between. The CDR3 totals 12 residues. The germline V gene has CDR1 SGHTS and CDR2 YDEGEE. The CDR3 region has the DNA TGTGCCAGCAGCCGTCACATCTACGAGCAGTACTTC. It yields the protein CASSRHIYEQYF.

The chain couples TRBV7-3 to TRBJ2-7; D possibly corresponds to TRBD1 (6 bases). Trimming removed 0 bases at V and 4 bases at J, with 7 bases between. CDR1 is SGHTA and CDR2 is FQGTGA in the germline V gene. There are 13 residues in the CDR3. The CDR3 DNA follows: TGTGCCAGCAGCTTAACGGGGGCGTACGAGCAGTACTTC. As protein: CASSLTGAYEQYF.

V usage is TRBV4-3 and J usage is TRBJ2-7; D possibly uses TRBD1 or TRBD2 (6 bases each). Trimming took off 0 bases at V and 2 bases at J, with 11 bases between the two ends. The CDR3 totals 15 residues. CDR1 is LGHNA and CDR2 is YSLEER in the germline V gene. CDR3 in DNA: TGCGCCAGCAGCCAAGAAGGGGGGAACACCTACGAGCAGTACTTC. Protein: CASSQEGGNTYEQYF.

The chain joins TRBV19 to TRBJ2-1; possibly TRBD1 or TRBD2 for D (5 bases each). Germline assignment: CDR1 LNHDA and CDR2 SQIVND (reference sequence). The length of the CDR3 is 18 residues. V lost 3 bases to trimming and J lost 0 bases, with 18 bases between them. The CDR3 region is CASSIVSGADSSYNEQFF. The CDR3 nucleotides read TGTGCCAGTAGTATCGTTTCCGGGGCAGATAGCTCCTACAATGAGCAGTTCTTC.

The genes are TRBV28 and TRBJ1-5, with TRBD1 as a possible D gene (6 bases). V lost 5 bases to trimming and J lost 9 bases, with 14 bases between them. CDR1 and CDR2 (germline): MDHEN, SYDVKM. The CDR3 extends over 13 amino acids. The CDR3 coding sequence is TGTGCCAGCAGTCCCCGTGGGGGCGGGCCCCAGCATTTT. It yields the protein CASSPRGGGPQHF.

This clone was seen only once. The CDR3, as DNA: TGTGCCAGTAGTATGTTAACAGGGGGAACTAATGAAAAACTGTTTTTT. It encodes CASSMLTGGTNEKLFF. The V gene is TRBV19, the J gene TRBJ1-4; the match to TRBD1 covers 8 bases. V shed 3 bases, J shed 1 base, and the junction held 4 bases outside the gene matches. Germline V lookup: CDR1 LNHDA, CDR2 SQIVND (reference sequence). The CDR3 contains 16 residues.

This chain connects TRBV27 to TRBJ2-7; D call uncertain. Between the trimmed V and J ends, which lost 4 bases and 7 bases, there was a span of 17 bases. This CDR3 is 14 amino acids long. CDR1 and CDR2 from the germline V gene are MNHEY and SMNVEV (reference sequence). This CDR3 is CASSSMDVGPEQYF. The CDR3 bases are TGTGCCAGCAGTTCCATGGACGTTGGTCCGGAGCAGTACTTC.

The chain is built from TRBV15 and TRBJ2-5, with D uncertain. CDR3 length equals 14 residues. Germline loops: CDR1 LNHNV, CDR2 YYDKDF (reference sequence). The V gene lost 5 bases and the J gene lost 2 bases, with 12 bases spanning the gap. The DNA of the CDR3 is TGTGCCACCAGCGGCAGGACCCAGCAAGAGACCCAGTACTTC. Its protein is CATSGRTQQETQYF.

This clone has a handful of counts. The V call is TRBV6-6, the J call TRBJ1-1; D unclear. The CDR3 is 10 amino acids. Per germline, CDR1 MNHNY and CDR2 SVGAGI (reference sequence). V lost 11 bases, J lost 5 bases, and 9 bases lay in between. CDR3 in amino acids: CAAGVTEAFF. DNA for the CDR3: TGTGCCGCCGGGGTGACTGAAGCTTTCTTT.

The rearrangement links TRBV5-8 to TRBJ2-4, with D possibly TRBD2 on 5 matching bases. The V and J ends lost 1 base and 1 base respectively, with 6 bases between them. The CDR3 is 14 amino acids. In germline, CDR1 is SGHTS, CDR2 YDEGEE. CDR3 nucleotide sequence: TGTGCCAGCAGCTTGAGGGAGGCCAAAAACATTCAGTACTTC. Its protein product is CASSLREAKNIQYF. Filled out from reference TRBV5-8 and TRBJ2-4, the complete variable domain reads EAGVTQSPTHLIKTRGQQATLRCSPISGHTSVYWYQQALGLGLQFLLWYDEGEERNRGNFPPRFSGRQFPNYSSELNVNALELEDSALYLCASSLREAKNIQYFGAGTRLSVL.

Note on this clone: The sample holds other DNA sequences that translate to the same CDR3. The chain links TRBV7-3 to TRBJ2-3; 12 bases fit TRBD2. The CDR3 contains 15 residues. The trim removed 4 bases at V and 3 bases at J, leaving 2 bases unmatched. Germline values: CDR1 SGHTA, CDR2 FQGTGA. The CDR3 DNA is TGTGCCAGCAGCTCCGGGACTAGCGGGACAGATACGCAGTATTTT. Amino acids: CASSSGTSGTDTQYF.

This chain uses TRBV4-1 with TRBJ2-3; tentatively, D is TRBD2 (5 bases). From germline, CDR1 is MGHRA and CDR2 YSYEKL. The CDR3 has 17 residues. V gave up 0 bases and J gave up 2 bases, with 15 bases separating them. CDR3 sequence: CASSQDTEGWDTDTQYF. CDR3 nucleotides: TGCGCCAGCAGCCAAGATACCGAGGGTTGGGACACAGATACGCAGTATTTT.

The chain recombines TRBV5-6 with TRBJ2-1; 8 bases map to TRBD2. This CDR3 has 14 amino acids. CDR1 is SGHDT and CDR2 is YYEEEE in the germline V gene. V shed 6 bases, J shed 1 base, and the junction held 3 bases outside the gene matches. CDR3 nucleotides: TGTGCCAGCAACCGACTAGCGTCCTACAATGAGCAGTTCTTC. The encoded protein is CASNRLASYNEQFF.

The rearrangement joins TRBV4-3 to TRBJ1-3; a possible D gene is TRBD1 (5 bases). Between the trimmed V and J ends, which lost 3 bases and 6 bases, there was a span of 12 bases. CDR3 length: 14 amino acids. Germline assignment: CDR1 LGHNA and CDR2 YSLEER. CDR3 amino acids: CASSHGRDANTIYF. The DNA of the CDR3 is TGCGCCAGCAGCCACGGCAGGGACGCAAACACCATATATTTT.

The chain joins TRBV10-2 to TRBJ2-7; D not resolved. V was trimmed by 4 bases and J by 7 bases, leaving 11 bases between them. Per germline, CDR1 WSHSY and CDR2 SAAADI. CDR3 size: 12 residues. The CDR3 region is CASSGGSGEQYF. CDR3 coding DNA: TGCGCCAGCAGTGGGGGATCAGGAGAGCAGTACTTC.

Here the CDR3 reads CASSAQKLSGYTF. The CDR3 nucleotides read TGTGCCAGCAGTGCCCAGAAACTCTCTGGCTACACCTTC. The chain combines TRBV2 with TRBJ1-2; D ambiguous. Trimming took 4 bases from V and 7 from J, leaving 13 bases between them. The CDR3 contains 13 residues. The germline gives CDR1 SNHLY, CDR2 FYNNEI.

The chain carries TRBV27 and TRBJ2-5, with a tentative D call TRBD1 (6 bases). V lost 5 bases, J lost 4 bases, and 20 bases lay in between. The length of the CDR3 is 16 residues. The V gene's germline CDR1 is MNHEY and CDR2 SMNVEV (reference sequence). CDR3 protein: CASSQGHHPVGETQYF. Here the CDR3 DNA reads TGTGCCAGCAGTCAGGGACATCACCCGGTGGGAGAGACCCAGTACTTC.

The chain has TRBV21-1 and TRBJ1-5. TRBV21-1 represents a pseudogene. There are 11 residues in the CDR3. The CDR3, as DNA: TGTGCCAGCAGCGGAAATCAGCCCCAGCATTTT. Translating it yields CASSGNQPQHF.

The rearrangement uses TRBV6-5 and TRBJ2-7; TRBD1 matches 7 bases. The CDR3 is made up of 13 amino acids. Germline CDR1 is MNHEY and CDR2 is SVGAGI. V lost 6 bases to trimming and J lost 2 bases; unmatched junction nucleotides: 4. CDR3 region: CASRNRGAYEQYF. The CDR3 DNA follows: TGTGCCAGCAGAAACAGGGGCGCCTACGAGCAGTACTTC.

V gene TRBV5-4 combines with J gene TRBJ2-7; 8 bases line up with TRBD2. This CDR3 is 16 amino acids long. Unmatched junction bases numbered 11, after V lost 4 bases and J lost 2 bases. Germline CDR1 and CDR2: SGHNT and YYREEE (reference sequence). The CDR3 nucleotides are TGTGCCAGCAGCCCGCCCGCCAGCGGGGGACCCTACGAGCAGTACTTC. Protein sequence: CASSPPASGGPYEQYF.

The rearrangement joins TRBV28 to TRBJ2-3; 11 nucleotides line up with TRBD2. V was pared by 6 bases and J by 4 bases, with 6 bases of the junction left unmatched. The CDR3 consists of 15 residues. From germline, CDR1 is MDHEN and CDR2 SYDVKM. Here the CDR3 DNA reads TGTGCCAGCAGGGAACTAGCGGGAGAGTCAGATACGCAGTATTTT. Translated, it gives CASRELAGESDTQYF.